Listed here are 22 T cell receptor beta chains from one sample, sequenced in a study of cytomegalovirus exposure and HLA in healthy donors. Use of 60 Vbeta and 13 Jbeta primers characterized the PCR. Profiling relied on immunoSEQ multiplex PCR, and the TCRdb table lists in-frame clones only, not all of them. The sample holds under 150,000 clones, 70% to 75% seen once. The sequenced sample consisted of PBMCs. The receptors were sampled from a human donor in good health.

This chain connects TRBV5-1 to TRBJ2-7; TRBD2 matches at 11 bases. V trimming: 3 bases; J trimming: 5 bases; junction bases outside the gene matches: 4. The CDR3 extends over 14 amino acids. Germline CDR1 reads SGHRS; CDR2 reads YFSETQ. CDR3 region: CASSSGLAGNEQYF. The CDR3 nucleotides read TGCGCCAGCAGCTCTGGACTAGCGGGTAACGAGCAGTACTTC. Based on the CDR3 plus reference TRBV5-1 and TRBJ2-7, the full variable domain is KAGVTQTPRYLIKTRGQQVTLSCSPISGHRSVSWYQQTPGQGLQFLFEYFSETQRNKGNFPGRFSGRQFSNSRSEMNVSTLELGDSALYLCASSSGLAGNEQYFGPGTRLTVT.

The chain recombines TRBV2 with TRBJ2-7; the D is unclear. The CDR3 is made up of 12 amino acids. Trimming pared 4 bases from V and 11 bases from J, leaving 15 bases between. Germline V gene data show CDR1 as SNHLY and CDR2 as FYNNEI. Written as DNA, the CDR3 is TGTGCCAGCAGTGCCGGGTCCTCCTGGGAGTACTTC. This sequence encodes CASSAGSSWEYF.

V is TRBV7-8 and J is TRBJ2-4, with 14 bases lining up with TRBD2. This CDR3 spans 19 amino acids. Germline lookup yields CDR1 SGHVS and CDR2 FQNEAQ. The V segment lost 3 bases and the J segment 1 base; nucleotides outside the gene matches: 8. In DNA form, the CDR3 reads TGTGCCAGCAGCTTCACAGGACTAGCGGGGGGATCCGCCAAAAACATTCAGTACTTC. Translated, it gives CASSFTGLAGGSAKNIQYF.

The chain uses TRBV27 and TRBJ2-7, with 8 nucleotides matching TRBD1. V shed 4 bases and J 7 bases; nucleotides not matched to a gene: 6. CDR1 and CDR2 from the germline V gene are MNHEY and SMNVEV (reference sequence). The CDR3 has 13 amino acids. The CDR3 reads CASSWTGPGEQYF. Here the CDR3 DNA reads TGTGCCAGCAGTTGGACAGGGCCGGGGGAGCAGTACTTC.

The chain combines TRBV6-1 with TRBJ2-1, with 7 bases lining up with TRBD1. The V segment lost 4 bases and the J segment 7 bases; nucleotides outside the gene matches: 16. CDR3 length: 17 residues. Germline V lookup: CDR1 MNHNS, CDR2 SASEGT. The CDR3 DNA follows: TGTGCCAGCAGTGCCCTCCTGACAGGGACGGGAATGAATGAGCAGTTCTTC. This translates into CASSALLTGTGMNEQFF.

The chain has TRBV6-1 and TRBJ1-2, with a possible D match to TRBD1 (5 bases). V lost 1 base, J lost 4 bases, and 13 bases lay in between. The CDR3 is 15 amino acids. The germline gives CDR1 MNHNS, CDR2 SASEGT. The CDR3 DNA sequence: TGTGCCAGCAGTGAAGTGACAGCCCCCCTCTATGGCTACACCTTC. This codes for CASSEVTAPLYGYTF.

This clone has a handful of counts. The chain employs TRBV9 and TRBJ2-2; 9 positions agree with TRBD2. In germline, CDR1 is SGDLS, CDR2 YYNGEE. The CDR3 is made up of 16 amino acids. J lost 6 bases, V lost 1 base, and 7 bases had no gene match. CDR3 nucleotides: TGTGCCAGCAGCGTATTGAATAGCGGGAGTCCCGGGGAGCTGTTTTTT. Its translation: CASSVLNSGSPGELFF.

The V gene is TRBV4-1, the J gene TRBJ1-5; 9 bases match TRBD1. The CDR3 has 15 amino acids. CDR1 is MGHRA, CDR2 YSYEKL, per germline. V was clipped by 5 bases and J by 4 bases; unmatched bases: 6. The CDR3 DNA follows: TGCGCCAGCAGCTACTCGGACAGGGGTAATCAGCCCCAGCATTTT. Translating it yields CASSYSDRGNQPQHF.

V is TRBV30 and J is TRBJ1-6; D remains ambiguous. The CDR3 runs 13 residues. Germline-derived CDR1 and CDR2 are GTSNPN and SVGIG (reference sequence). Deletions cut 0 bases from V and 7 bases from J, with 7 bases between. This CDR3 is CAWSVTGNSPLHF. CDR3 coding DNA: TGTGCCTGGAGTGTCACGGGGAATTCACCCCTCCACTTT.

This clone was seen a handful of times. Written as DNA, the CDR3 is TGTGCCAGCAGCTTTGACAGGCTTTACTGCCCCTACGAGCAGTACTTC. It translates to CASSFDRLYCPYEQYF. The gene calls are TRBV7-3 and TRBJ2-7; a possible D gene is TRBD1 (6 bases). The germline V gene encodes CDR1 SGHTA and CDR2 FQGTGA. V lost 3 bases to trimming and J lost 2 bases, with 17 bases between them. The CDR3 sequence is 16 residues long.

The gene calls are TRBV11-2 and TRBJ2-2, with no clear D. Trimming took off 4 bases at V and 8 bases at J, with 14 bases between the two ends. There are 14 residues in the CDR3. The germline V gene has CDR1 SGHAT and CDR2 FQNNGV. CDR3 region: CASSSLGSSGELFF. Here the CDR3 DNA reads TGTGCCAGCAGCTCGCTAGGTAGTTCGGGGGAGCTGTTTTTT.

CDR3 nucleotide sequence: TGTGCCAGCAGTTTATGGGGCCGTGCCTACGAGCAGTACTTC. This translates into CASSLWGRAYEQYF. The chain combines TRBV27 with TRBJ2-7; maybe TRBD1 (5 bases). V lost 1 base and J lost 2, with 9 bases in between. CDR1 MNHEY and CDR2 SMNVEV come from the germline V gene (reference sequence). This CDR3 has 14 residues.

This clone was detected once. The rearrangement joins TRBV7-8 to TRBJ2-2, with D tentatively TRBD1 (7 bases). The CDR3 covers 16 residues. V lost 5 bases, J lost 0 bases, and 13 bases lay in between. Germline lookup yields CDR1 SGHVS and CDR2 FQNEAQ. This CDR3 is CASSTIRGANTGELFF. The CDR3 DNA sequence: TGTGCCAGCAGCACAATCAGGGGGGCGAACACCGGGGAGCTGTTTTTT.

This clone appeared once. This chain links TRBV6-1 with TRBJ1-1; tentative D call: TRBD1 (5 bases). From germline, CDR1 is MNHNS and CDR2 SASEGT. V was trimmed by 4 bases and J by 11 bases, leaving 14 bases between them. This CDR3 spans 12 amino acids. For the CDR3, the DNA is TGTGCCAGCAGTGGGGGGGGGTGGGAGGCTTTCTTT. Residues: CASSGGGWEAFF.

The chain has TRBV29-1 and TRBJ1-1; 7 bases agree with TRBD1. V lost 1 base to trimming and J lost 2 bases; unmatched junction nucleotides: 1. Germline V gives CDR1 SQVTM, CDR2 ANQGSEA. There are 13 residues in the CDR3. The CDR3 nucleotides read TGCAGCGTTGAAGGACAGGGAAACACTGAAGCTTTCTTT. This encodes CSVEGQGNTEAFF.

This sequence joins TRBV11-3 and TRBJ2-6; weak D call: TRBD1 (5 bases). CDR3 length: 15 residues. The germline V and J ends were trimmed by 5 bases and 4 bases, with 12 bases remaining between them. Looked up from germline, CDR1 is SGHNT and CDR2 is YENEEA. The DNA for the CDR3 is TGTGCCAGCAGCCCAGGGATCGGAGGGGCCAACGTCCTGACTTTC. Its protein product is CASSPGIGGANVLTF.

In its sample, this clone was seen a few times. This sequence joins TRBV11-3 and TRBJ2-2; D not resolved. The V gene's germline CDR1 is SGHNT and CDR2 YENEEA. V shed 5 bases and J shed 3 bases, with 4 bases lying between them. There are 12 residues in the CDR3. The CDR3 DNA follows: TGTGCCAGCAGCGGAGACACCGGGGAGCTGTTTTTT. Its translation is CASSGDTGELFF.

This clone was picked up a small number of times. CDR3 bases: TGTGCCAGCAGCATACAAAGGGGACTAGCGGATAGCACAGATACGCAGTATTTT. Its protein is CASSIQRGLADSTDTQYF. This rearrangement joins TRBV7-9 to TRBJ2-3, with 11 bases lining up with TRBD2. This CDR3 is built from 18 residues. Per the germline V gene, CDR1 is SEHNR and CDR2 is FQNEAQ (reference sequence). V shed 5 bases, J shed 0 bases, and the junction held 10 bases outside the gene matches.

V gene TRBV28 combines with J gene TRBJ1-6, with D perhaps TRBD1 (5 bases). The CDR3 contains 18 residues. Germline CDR1 is MDHEN and CDR2 is SYDVKM. Trimming shortened V by 6 bases and J by 8 bases, and 26 bases separated the two germline ends. The CDR3 loop reads CASSFSGSGGWIYSPLHF. The CDR3 DNA follows: TGTGCCAGCAGCTTTAGTGGGTCGGGGGGTTGGATCTATTCACCCCTCCACTTT.

This sequence joins TRBV10-3 and TRBJ2-7; 9 bases agree with TRBD1. V was clipped by 6 bases and J by 7 bases; unmatched bases: 7. The CDR3 length is 13 residues. Per germline, CDR1 ENHRY and CDR2 SYGVKD. Here the CDR3 DNA reads TGTGCCATCAGCTCACAGGGGGCGCGGGAGCAGTACTTC. Translating it yields CAISSQGAREQYF.

The chain employs TRBV18 and TRBJ2-5; D perhaps matches TRBD1 (6 bases). Trimming left V 6 bases short and J 3 bases short, with 11 bases between. The germline gives CDR1 KGHSH, CDR2 LQKENI. The CDR3 runs to 13 residues. The CDR3 protein is CASSQWTEETQYF. The CDR3 DNA reads as TGTGCCAGCTCGCAGTGGACAGAAGAGACCCAGTACTTC.

The table lists this clone with a few counts. The rearrangement uses TRBV29-1 and TRBJ1-1, with D unclear. The CDR3 consists of 14 residues. Germline CDR1 is SQVTM and CDR2 is ANQGSEA. The germline V and J ends were trimmed by 1 base and 0 bases, with 9 bases remaining between them. The CDR3 reads CSVEALALNTEAFF. The DNA of the CDR3 is TGCAGCGTTGAAGCTTTAGCCCTGAACACTGAAGCTTTCTTT.